This TCR beta chain comes out of a study of blood T cell repertoires in COVID-19. CDR1 LNHDA and CDR2 SQIVND come from the germline V gene (reference sequence). Deletions cut 2 bases from V and 5 bases from J, with 9 bases between. The length of the CDR3 is 13 residues. Per the original data handling: Reference gene primer amplification gave estimated nucleated cell counts. Assay used: immunoSEQ multiplex PCR; TCRdb lists only in-frame clones, some missing. V, J and clone size derive from that table, while D and trimming were established from the DNA sequence. The sample consists of 250,000 to 350,000 clones, roughly 87% of them appearing once.

This TCR was recovered from a man in his late teens or twenties with active or convalescent COVID-19. The chain couples TRBV19 to TRBJ2-5, with D possibly matching TRBD2 (6 bases). The source material was peripheral blood. The CDR3, as DNA: TGTGCCAGTAGTATACAGGGAGGCGAGACCCAGTACTTC. Its translation is CASSIQGGETQYF.